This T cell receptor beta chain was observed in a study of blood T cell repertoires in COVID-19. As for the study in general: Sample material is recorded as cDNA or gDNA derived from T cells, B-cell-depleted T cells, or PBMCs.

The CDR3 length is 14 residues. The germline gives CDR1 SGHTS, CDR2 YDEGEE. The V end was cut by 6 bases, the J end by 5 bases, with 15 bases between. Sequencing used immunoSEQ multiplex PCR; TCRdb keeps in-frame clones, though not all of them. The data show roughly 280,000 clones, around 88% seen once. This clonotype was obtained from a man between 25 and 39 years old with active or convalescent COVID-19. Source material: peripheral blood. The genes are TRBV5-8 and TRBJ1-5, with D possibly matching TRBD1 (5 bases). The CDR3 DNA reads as TGTGCCAGCACCGCCTGGGGGGAGGATCAGCCCCAGCATTTT. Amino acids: CASTAWGEDQPQHF.